The 26 T cell receptor beta chains below were found in one sample sequenced in a study of blood T cell repertoires in COVID-19. Sequencing used immunoSEQ multiplex PCR; TCRdb keeps in-frame clones, though not all of them. The table lists 70,000 or so clones, approximately 86% of them singletons. Sequencing was done on a sample of peripheral blood. These receptors came from a woman aged 55-70 years with acute or convalescent COVID-19.

The chain has TRBV5-5 and TRBJ2-2; 7 bases match TRBD1. The CDR3 has 14 residues. The J segment lost 4 bases and the V segment lost 3 bases, leaving 3 bases of the junction unmatched. Germline values: CDR1 SGHKS, CDR2 YYEKEE (reference sequence). The DNA of the CDR3 is TGTGCCAGCAGCTCACAGGGGACCACCGGGGAGCTGTTTTTT. It yields the protein CASSSQGTTGELFF.

This rearrangement joins TRBV9 to TRBJ2-5; 7 bases map to TRBD1. Germline-derived CDR1 and CDR2 are SGDLS and YYNGEE. J was trimmed by 5 bases and V by 4 bases; bases with no gene match: 11. This CDR3 spans 15 amino acids. The CDR3 DNA reads as TGTGCCAGCAGCACCAGACAGGGACCCTCGGAGACCCAGTACTTC. Protein sequence: CASSTRQGPSETQYF. Drawing the rest from reference TRBV9 and TRBJ2-5, the complete variable domain is DSGVTQTPKHLITATGQRVTLRCSPRSGDLSVYWYQQSLDQGLQFLIQYYNGEERAKGNILERFSAQQFPDLHSELNLSSLELGDSALYFCASSTRQGPSETQYFGPGTRLLVL.

The chain uses TRBV28 and TRBJ1-1; D is perhaps TRBD1 (5 bases). Trimming took off 8 bases at V and 3 bases at J, with 10 bases between the two ends. Germline-derived CDR1 and CDR2 are MDHEN and SYDVKM. The CDR3 loop spans 12 amino acids. As DNA, the CDR3 is TGTGCCAGCTCGGGACTTTACACTGAAGCTTTCTTT. This translates into CASSGLYTEAFF.

The CDR3 DNA follows: TGCGCCAGCAGCCAAGATCTGGGGGCAGATGAAAAACTGTTTTTT. Its translation is CASSQDLGADEKLFF. V gene TRBV4-1 combines with J gene TRBJ1-4, with D perhaps matching TRBD1 (6 bases). The CDR3 has 15 residues. Germline assignment: CDR1 MGHRA and CDR2 YSYEKL. Deletions cut 0 bases from V and 6 bases from J, with 11 bases between.

This clone appeared once. The chain combines TRBV2 with TRBJ2-7, with unresolved D. The CDR3 runs to 14 residues. The germline CDR1 and CDR2 sequences are SNHLY and FYNNEI. Trimming removed 10 bases from V and 2 bases from J, with 18 bases in between. The CDR3 loop is CAITTGRRAYEQYF. DNA of the CDR3: TGTGCCATCACAACTGGCCGACGGGCCTACGAGCAGTACTTC.

The chain combines TRBV7-2 with TRBJ2-7; D is unclear. CDR1 is SGHTA, CDR2 FQGNSA, per germline. The germline V and J ends were trimmed by 5 bases and 1 base, with 9 bases remaining between them. The CDR3 is 13 amino acids. Here the CDR3 reads CASSQAASYEQYF. CDR3 sequence (DNA): TGTGCCAGCAGCCAGGCCGCTTCCTACGAGCAGTACTTC.

V is TRBV6-5 and J is TRBJ2-7; 8 bases align to TRBD1. The trim removed 7 bases at V and 6 bases at J, leaving 11 bases unmatched. Germline CDR1 MNHEY, CDR2 SVGAGI. This CDR3 is built from 14 residues. This chain's CDR3 is CASTPDRASSEQYF. The CDR3 DNA reads TGTGCCAGCACCCCGGACAGGGCAAGTTCCGAGCAGTACTTC.

The J gene is TRBJ1-1, the V gene TRBV7-2; no firm D call. The germline V and J ends were trimmed by 5 bases and 4 bases, with 5 bases remaining between them. This CDR3 region has 11 residues. Germline lookup yields CDR1 SGHTA and CDR2 FQGNSA. The CDR3 reads CASSRGTEAFF. CDR3 coding DNA: TGTGCCAGCAGCCGGGGCACTGAAGCTTTCTTT.

The chain recombines TRBV3-1 (or the pseudogene TRBV3-2) with TRBJ1-2; weak D call: TRBD1 (6 bases). The ends were cut back, 6 bases at V and 0 bases at J, with 11 bases in the middle. The CDR3 loop spans 14 amino acids. Germline V CDR1 and CDR2: LGHDT, YNNKEL (reference sequence). CDR3 coding DNA: TGTGCCAGCAGGAGGGACAATGCTAACTATGGCTACACCTTC. It specifies CASRRDNANYGYTF.

V gene TRBV5-1 combines with J gene TRBJ2-1; 11 nucleotides line up with TRBD2. J was trimmed by 4 bases and V by 4 bases; bases with no gene match: 7. Germline V CDR1 and CDR2: SGHRS, YFSETQ. The CDR3 sequence is 16 residues long. CDR3 sequence reads: CASSPRGLAAYNEQFF. As DNA, the CDR3 is TGCGCCAGCAGCCCAAGGGGACTAGCGGCATACAATGAGCAGTTCTTC.

This clone was observed once. The chain is built from TRBV6-5 and TRBJ1-2, with 9 bases fitting TRBD1. Germline CDR1 reads MNHEY; CDR2 reads SVGAGI. V shed 2 bases and J 7 bases; nucleotides not matched to a gene: 11. This CDR3 is built from 16 residues. The CDR3 nucleotides read TGTGCCAGCAGTTACAATGGGGCAGGACAGGGGATTGGCTACACCTTC. Translated: CASSYNGAGQGIGYTF.

The J gene is TRBJ1-3, the V gene TRBV19; 7 bases match TRBD1. V shed 4 bases and J 0 bases; nucleotides not matched to a gene: 6. Looked up from germline, CDR1 is LNHDA and CDR2 is SQIVND (reference sequence). The CDR3 contains 16 residues. CDR3 amino acids: CASSTLDRASGNTIYF. The DNA for the CDR3 is TGTGCCAGTAGTACGCTAGACAGGGCCTCTGGAAACACCATATATTTT.

This sequence joins TRBV19 and TRBJ1-1; TRBD1 might be the D (5 bases). In germline, CDR1 is LNHDA, CDR2 SQIVND (reference sequence). The CDR3 spans 13 residues. The ends were cut back, 3 bases at V and 4 bases at J, with 9 bases in the middle. The CDR3 bases are TGTGCCAGTAGTATGGGGGGAGGCACTGAAGCTTTCTTT. It encodes CASSMGGGTEAFF.

V and J are TRBV21-1 and TRBJ2-5; the table's D call of TRBD2 was not tested on the DNA. TRBV21-1 is tagged as a pseudogene. This CDR3 is built from 18 residues. The CDR3: CASSKEPGLAGDQETQYF. Here the CDR3 DNA reads TGTGCCAGCAGCAAAGAACCGGGGCTAGCGGGGGACCAGGAGACCCAGTACTTC.

The rearrangement uses TRBV5-4 and TRBJ1-2; tentative D call: TRBD1 (5 bases). Germline loops: CDR1 SGHNT, CDR2 YYREEE (reference sequence). This CDR3 region has 13 residues. Trimming took 0 bases from V and 7 from J, leaving 10 bases between them. The CDR3 is CASSLAGTGGYTF. CDR3 nucleotide sequence: TGTGCCAGCAGCTTGGCAGGGACTGGTGGCTACACCTTC.

This clone was detected only once. V and J are TRBV7-9 and TRBJ2-3; 12 bases line up with TRBD2. The germline CDR1 and CDR2 sequences are SEHNR and FQNEAQ (reference sequence). Germline trimming cut 1 base from V and 0 bases from J; bases unmatched to any gene: 8. The CDR3 is 19 residues long. CDR3 sequence (DNA): TGTGCCAGCAGCTTAGTAACTAGCGGGGGGCCCTCTAGCACAGATACGCAGTATTTT. Protein product: CASSLVTSGGPSSTDTQYF.

V and J are TRBV5-1 and TRBJ2-7, with TRBD1 matching 7 bases. CDR1 is SGHRS and CDR2 is YFSETQ in the germline V gene. The CDR3 sequence is 14 residues long. Losses at the gene ends were 4 bases for V and 3 bases for J; bases not matched to a gene: 7. The CDR3 nucleotides read TGCGCCAGCAGCCGGACAGGTATTGACTACGAGCAGTACTTC. This sequence encodes CASSRTGIDYEQYF.

The chain combines TRBV6-5 with TRBJ2-4; D might be TRBD2 (7 bases). The CDR3 runs 14 residues. Germline V gene data show CDR1 as MNHEY and CDR2 as SVGAGI. The V end was cut by 7 bases, the J end by 7 bases, with 17 bases between. Here the CDR3 DNA reads TGTGCCAGCACCCCCGGGGGGCTTGGGAACATTCAGTACTTC. This codes for CASTPGGLGNIQYF.

This chain uses TRBV10-3 with TRBJ2-7; tentative D call: TRBD1 (6 bases). The CDR3 extends over 13 amino acids. V was shortened by 6 bases and J by 4 bases, with 13 bases between the two germline ends. In germline, CDR1 is ENHRY, CDR2 SYGVKD. This chain's CDR3 is CAIRGRTDYEQYF. The CDR3 nucleotides read TGTGCCATCAGGGGCCGGACAGATTACGAGCAGTACTTC.

The V call is TRBV7-2, the J call TRBJ2-7, with 8 bases aligning to TRBD1. The germline gives CDR1 SGHTA, CDR2 FQGNSA. There are 14 residues in the CDR3. V shed 3 bases and J 3 bases; nucleotides not matched to a gene: 4. CDR3 residues: CASSFLTGGYEQYF. CDR3 sequence (DNA): TGTGCCAGCAGCTTCTTAACAGGGGGCTACGAGCAGTACTTC.

V and J are TRBV19 and TRBJ1-3; D is unclear. V was clipped by 6 bases and J by 3 bases, with 6 bases between them. Germline V lookup: CDR1 LNHDA, CDR2 SQIVND (reference sequence). The CDR3 covers 12 residues. The CDR3 DNA sequence: TGTGCCAGTAGCTGGCTTGGAAACACCATATATTTT. Its protein is CASSWLGNTIYF.

V gene TRBV5-4 combines with J gene TRBJ1-2; no definite D call. The CDR3 extends over 12 amino acids. CDR1 SGHNT and CDR2 YYREEE come from the germline V gene (reference sequence). Trimming shortened V by 2 bases and J by 2 bases, and 4 bases separated the two germline ends. This CDR3 is CASSLINYGYTF. The CDR3 nucleotides read TGTGCCAGCAGCTTAATAAACTATGGCTACACCTTC.

The rearrangement joins TRBV7-8 to TRBJ2-7; possible D gene TRBD1, 6 bases. There are 15 residues in the CDR3. Trimming pared 1 base from V and 6 bases from J, leaving 16 bases between. CDR1 and CDR2 from the germline V gene are SGHVS and FQNEAQ. The CDR3 loop reads CASSLGGQPAIEQYF. The CDR3 nucleotides are TGTGCCAGCAGCTTAGGGGGGCAGCCCGCGATCGAGCAGTACTTC.

There are a few counts of this clone. The CDR3 DNA sequence: TGCGCCAGCAGCTTGGGTGACATGAACACTGAAGCTTTCTTT. It is translated as CASSLGDMNTEAFF. The chain links TRBV5-1 to TRBJ1-1; D ambiguous. In germline, CDR1 is SGHRS, CDR2 YFSETQ. Trimming took 0 bases from V and 0 from J, leaving 6 bases between them. CDR3 length: 14 residues.

V is TRBV3-1 (or the pseudogene TRBV3-2) and J is TRBJ1-5; D gene uncertain. CDR3 length: 15 amino acids. From germline, CDR1 is LGHDT and CDR2 YNNKEL (reference sequence). The V and J ends lost 5 bases and 3 bases respectively, with 14 bases between them. The DNA for the CDR3 is TGTGCCAGCAGCGCCCTCGGAGGTCCCAATCAGCCCCAGCATTTT. Translating it yields CASSALGGPNQPQHF.

The CDR3 loop is CATRRGGTGELFF. CDR3 nucleotide sequence: TGTGCCACTCGACGGGGAGGTACCGGGGAGCTGTTTTTT. V and J are TRBV19 and TRBJ2-2, with TRBD2 as a possible D gene (6 bases). CDR1 and CDR2 (germline): LNHDA, SQIVND (reference sequence). V dropped 10 bases and J dropped 5 bases, with 14 bases sitting between them. The CDR3 length is 13 residues.